Listed here is a single T cell receptor (beta chain). As yet, its antigen is unknown. Primers included in the PCR were 60 Vbeta and 13 Jbeta primers. Libraries were prepared by immunoSEQ multiplex PCR; TCRdb keeps only in-frame clonotypes and omits some of them. The sample shows about 120,000 clones, roughly four fifths of them seen only once. The CDR3 totals 15 residues. The J segment lost 5 bases and the V segment lost 5 bases, leaving 6 bases of the junction unmatched. CDR1 and CDR2 from the germline V gene are SEHNR and FQNEAQ (reference sequence). These data come from a study of cytomegalovirus exposure and HLA in healthy donors. Findings and caveats of the study: Altogether, 150 to 200 TCR beta chains were recorded as cytomegalovirus-associated.

The source of this sequence is a man between 35 and 55 years old in good health and CMV-seronegative. The chain uses TRBV7-9 and TRBJ1-4; 9 positions agree with TRBD1. Input material: PBMCs. The CDR3 here is CASSIPGQGNEKLFF. The DNA for the CDR3 is TGTGCCAGCAGCATTCCGGGACAGGGAAATGAAAAACTGTTTTTT. Using reference TRBV7-9 and TRBJ1-4 for the parts outside the CDR3, the full variable domain is DTGVSQNPRHKITKRGQNVTFRCDPISEHNRLYWYRQTLGQGPEFLTYFQNEAQLEKSRLLSDRFSAERPKGSFSTLEIQRTEQGDSAMYLCASSIPGQGNEKLFFGSGTQLSVL.